Detailed here is one T cell receptor beta chain. The data are from a study of blood T cell repertoires in COVID-19. Study-level background: Nucleic acid was either cDNA or gDNA, and it came from T cells, B-cell-depleted T cells, or PBMCs.

Profiled with immunoSEQ multiplex PCR; TCRdb holds only in-frame clones, not every one. Counted here are 170,000 or so clones, almost 80% occurring once; the ten biggest clones make up 15% to 20%. Participant reports of clinical history set cohort assignment. Cohort 3 donors counted as recovered after two negative PCRs, clearance, or resolved symptoms. The CDR3 spans 14 residues. V gave up 4 bases and J gave up 9 bases; unmatched junction bases: 7. The germline gives CDR1 SGHKS, CDR2 YYEKEE (reference sequence). Sequenced: PBMCs or T cells enriched from blood (not recorded which). J is TRBJ2-1 and V is TRBV5-5; TRBD1 matches at 10 bases. The TCR originated in a woman in her forties or fifties who had recovered from COVID-19. The CDR3: CASSGGTGEGEQFF. The CDR3 DNA sequence: TGTGCCAGCAGCGGGGGGACAGGGGAGGGTGAGCAGTTCTTC.